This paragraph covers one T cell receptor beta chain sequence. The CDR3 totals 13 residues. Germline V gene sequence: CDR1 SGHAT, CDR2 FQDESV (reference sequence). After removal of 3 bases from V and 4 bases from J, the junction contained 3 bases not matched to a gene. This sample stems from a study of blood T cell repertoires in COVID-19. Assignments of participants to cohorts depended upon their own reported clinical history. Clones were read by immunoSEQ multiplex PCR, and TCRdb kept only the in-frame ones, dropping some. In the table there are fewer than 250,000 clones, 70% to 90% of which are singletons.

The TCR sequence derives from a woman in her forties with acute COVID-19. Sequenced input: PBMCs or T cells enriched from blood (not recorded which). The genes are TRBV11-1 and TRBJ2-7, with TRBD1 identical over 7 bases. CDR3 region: CASSLGTAYEQYF. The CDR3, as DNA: TGTGCCAGCAGCTTGGGGACAGCTTACGAGCAGTACTTC.